This TCR beta chain was captured by sequencing in a study of T-cell memory formation after mild COVID-19. Notes on this clonotype: The antigen remains undetermined.

The study's findings and limits: CD4+ clones that contracted lay mainly in CM and EM; CD8+ ones lay in EMRA.

This CDR3 comprises 13 residues. Per the germline V gene, CDR1 is LGHDT and CDR2 is YNNKEL (reference sequence). V lost 1 base, J lost 7 bases, and 7 bases lay in between. Researchers used 5'RACE with constant-segment primers to make TCR alpha and TCR beta cDNA libraries that carry sample barcodes and UMIs. Via MiXCR, TCRdb re-called the 5' RACE reads, giving one row per CDR3 protein. The top ten hold around 10% of the sample, which has 210,000 or so distinct CDR3 sequences, 27% seen once. V is TRBV3-1 and J is TRBJ2-2, with unresolved D. Specimen: PBMCs or a T cell subset sorted from them (not recorded which). The source of this sequence is an adult woman who had mild COVID-19 (a few samples of this study predate the infection). Cell type and time point are not known. CDR3 amino acids: CASSQALFGELFF. CDR3 sequence (DNA): TGTGCCAGCAGCCAAGCACTTTTCGGGGAGCTGTTTTTT.